This paragraph covers one T cell receptor (beta chain) sequence. TCRdb's table, derived via immunoSEQ multiplex PCR, lists solely in-frame clones and lacks some. The repertoire holds some 60,000 clones, 90% seen once, with 5.5% to 8% in the top ten. The sample originates from a study of T cell changes during pregnancy in multiple sclerosis. The sequence was collected from a female donor in good health, enrolled as a control in a pregnancy study. The specimen was peripheral blood, collected in the third trimester of pregnancy.

In nucleotides, the CDR3 is TGTGCCAGCAGCCGGGACAGGGCCGAAGAGACCCAGTACTTC. Amino acid sequence: CASSRDRAEETQYF. V is TRBV7-6 and J is TRBJ2-5; TRBD1 aligns across 9 bases. Germline CDR1 is SGHVS and CDR2 is FNYEAQ. Trimming removed 5 bases from V and 3 bases from J; junction bases left unmatched: 4. The CDR3 is 14 amino acids.